This is a list of T cell receptor beta chains from one sample in a study of blood T cell repertoires in COVID-19. The data were produced by immunoSEQ multiplex PCR, yet TCRdb's version contains in-frame clones alone and is incomplete. The repertoire holds fewer than 450,000 clones, around 90% seen once, with approximately 1.2% in the top ten. The sample comprised PBMCs or T cells enriched from blood (not recorded which). The source of these receptors is a woman aged 18-29 years who had recovered from COVID-19. CDR3s include the opening cysteine and the closing phenylalanine or tryptophan. D genes are given only for firm matches. Some rows mark clone size as missing; the rest say once, few, many or name a class of expanded clone.

cdr3_nt,cdr3_aa,v_call,d_call,clone_size,cdr3_length,j_call
TGTGCCAGCAGCCCTGCCCCCCGCGGGAACTCTGGAAACACCATATATTTT,CASSPAPRGNSGNTIYF,TRBV7-8,NA,few,17,TRBJ1-3
TGTGCCAGCAGCGACCGAGGCGGACAGGCCAAATTACCCCTCCACTTT,CASSDRGGQAKLPLHF,TRBV6-6,TRBD1,NA,16,TRBJ1-6
TGTGCCAGCAGTGAAAGGGATCTGCTATCAAGGAGGACTGAAGCTTTCTTT,CASSERDLLSRRTEAFF,TRBV2,NA,NA,17,TRBJ1-1
TGTGCCAGCAGTTTATTTGTAGGGACAGGGGGGTATGGCTACACCTTC,CASSLFVGTGGYGYTF,TRBV28,TRBD1,once,16,TRBJ1-2
TGTGCCAGCAGGGTAGCGGGGGGGTTATACAATGAGCAGTTCTTC,CASRVAGGLYNEQFF,TRBV6-5,TRBD2,NA,15,TRBJ2-1
TGCGCCAGCAGCTTGGACAGGGAAGGCTACACCTTC,CASSLDREGYTF,TRBV5-1,NA,once,12,TRBJ1-2
TGTGCCAGCAGCTTAGACGACAGGGAGAACACCATATATTTT,CASSLDDRENTIYF,TRBV7-9,TRBD1,NA,14,TRBJ1-3
TGTGCCAGCAGCCCGGACAGTTCTGGCTACACCTTC,CASSPDSSGYTF,TRBV3-1/TRBV3-2,NA,NA,12,TRBJ1-2
TGTGCCAGCTCACCTACTAGCGGGGGGATCTACAATGAGCAGTTCTTC,CASSPTSGGIYNEQFF,TRBV18,TRBD2,NA,16,TRBJ2-1
TGTGCCAGCAGTTTACCGGGGACAGGGGCAGATACGCAGTATTTT,CASSLPGTGADTQYF,TRBV27,TRBD1,NA,15,TRBJ2-3
TGTGCCAGCGGGCGAGGGGGTGATTCACCCCTCCACTTT,CASGRGGDSPLHF,TRBV7-3,NA,NA,13,TRBJ1-6
TGTGCCAGCAGTTCCCCGGGGAGGGAGGAGCAGTTCTTC,CASSSPGREEQFF,TRBV28,TRBD2,NA,13,TRBJ2-1
TGTGCCAGCAGAAGACAGGGACCCTACGAGCAGTACTTC,CASRRQGPYEQYF,TRBV7-9,TRBD1,NA,13,TRBJ2-7
TGCGCCAGCAGCCAAGATGCGGCTAGCGGTTCCTACGAGCAGTACTTC,CASSQDAASGSYEQYF,TRBV4-1,TRBD2,NA,16,TRBJ2-7
TGTGCCAGCCGCATGACAGGGGGGCCGAACACTGAAGCTTTCTTT,CASRMTGGPNTEAFF,TRBV27,TRBD1,NA,15,TRBJ1-1
TGTGCCAGCAGCCATGTTTCCGCCACCGGGACAGGGGGCGAGGGAACTGAAGCTTTCTTT,CASSHVSATGTGGEGTEAFF,TRBV4-2,TRBD1,NA,20,TRBJ1-1
TGTGCCAGCAGCCGCATGCAGGGCAACTATGGCTACACCTTC,CASSRMQGNYGYTF,TRBV7-2,NA,NA,14,TRBJ1-2
TGTGCCAGCAGCTTATACGGGGGTCCGGGCGAGCAGTACTTC,CASSLYGGPGEQYF,TRBV7-2,NA,once,14,TRBJ2-7
TGTGCCAGCAGCCAAGATTTAGGGGCAGGGGCTACTAACTATGGCTACACCTTC,CASSQDLGAGATNYGYTF,TRBV4-2,NA,NA,18,TRBJ1-2
TGTGCCAGCAGCGGGACAGGGGGCTATCATACTGAAGCTTTCTTT,CASSGTGGYHTEAFF,TRBV9,TRBD1,NA,15,TRBJ1-1
TGTGCCAGTAGTATAGCGAGCCAACAGGCGGCTGGAAACACCATATATTTT,CASSIASQQAAGNTIYF,TRBV19,NA,NA,17,TRBJ1-3
TGTGCCAGCACCGCAGGGATAGGGTATGGCTACACCTTC,CASTAGIGYGYTF,TRBV2,NA,once,13,TRBJ1-2
TGTGCCAGCAGTTTGGGGACAGGGGACGAGCAGTACTTC,CASSLGTGDEQYF,TRBV27,TRBD1,once,13,TRBJ2-7
TGTGCCACCAGTGTTTCCCTAGGAGCTAACTCCTACGAGCAGTACTTC,CATSVSLGANSYEQYF,TRBV24-1,NA,once,16,TRBJ2-7
TGTGCCAGTTCAGGGAAGTCAGATACGCAGTATTTT,CASSGKSDTQYF,TRBV6-5,NA,NA,12,TRBJ2-3
TGTGCCAGCAGTTGGATTCCGGGACAGGGGGCTTATGGCTACACCTTC,CASSWIPGQGAYGYTF,TRBV6-5,TRBD1,NA,16,TRBJ1-2
TGTGCCAGCAGTGAAACCCTACAGGGGAACACTGAAGCTTTCTTT,CASSETLQGNTEAFF,TRBV2,NA,NA,15,TRBJ1-1
TGTGCCAGCAGCTTACTTGGGACAGGGGTGCATGGCTACACCTTC,CASSLLGTGVHGYTF,TRBV7-9,TRBD1,NA,15,TRBJ1-2
TGTGCCGGTAACCTTGACAGGGCGGATGAAAAACTGTTTTTT,CAGNLDRADEKLFF,TRBV2,TRBD1,once,14,TRBJ1-4
TGTGCCAGCAGCCCTCAAGGGGGTCAGAGGGATACGCAGTATTTT,CASSPQGGQRDTQYF,TRBV5-6,NA,NA,15,TRBJ2-3
TGTGCCAGCAGTTGGACAGGGACCGGGGAGCTGTTTTTT,CASSWTGTGELFF,TRBV7-3,TRBD1,NA,13,TRBJ2-2
TGCGCCAGCAGTGTTTATCCAGGCAGCTCCTACAATGAGCAGTTCTTC,CASSVYPGSSYNEQFF,TRBV10-1,NA,NA,16,TRBJ2-1
TGTGCCAGCAGTCCCTTGGCGGGACGGAACCAGTACTTC,CASSPLAGRNQYF,TRBV3-1/TRBV3-2,NA,NA,13,TRBJ2-5
TGTGCCAGCAGGCGCCCCGGCACTGAAGCTTTCTTT,CASRRPGTEAFF,TRBV11-2,NA,NA,12,TRBJ1-1
TGTGCCATCAGTGACCTGGGCACTAATGAAAAACTGTTTTTT,CAISDLGTNEKLFF,TRBV10-3,NA,NA,14,TRBJ1-4
TGCGCCAGCAGCTTATTACTGACTGGACAGGCTGGAAACACCATATATTTT,CASSLLLTGQAGNTIYF,TRBV5-1,TRBD1,few,17,TRBJ1-3
TGTGCCAGCAGTTTCAACAAAAACACTGAAGCTTTCTTT,CASSFNKNTEAFF,TRBV12-3/TRBV12-4,NA,once,13,TRBJ1-1
TGTGCCAGCAGTGAAGGGCAGGGTTCTCGCGAAAAACTGTTTTTT,CASSEGQGSREKLFF,TRBV25-1,NA,NA,15,TRBJ1-4
TGTGCCAGCAGCGCACAGATGGACATCCGCACAGATACGCAGTATTTT,CASSAQMDIRTDTQYF,TRBV9,NA,NA,16,TRBJ2-3
TGTGCCAGCTCCCTCCAGGAAAAACTGTTTTTT,CASSLQEKLFF,TRBV18,NA,NA,11,TRBJ1-4
TGTGCCTGGAGTGGGACACCCGGATCTTATGGCTACACCTTC,CAWSGTPGSYGYTF,TRBV30,NA,NA,14,TRBJ1-2